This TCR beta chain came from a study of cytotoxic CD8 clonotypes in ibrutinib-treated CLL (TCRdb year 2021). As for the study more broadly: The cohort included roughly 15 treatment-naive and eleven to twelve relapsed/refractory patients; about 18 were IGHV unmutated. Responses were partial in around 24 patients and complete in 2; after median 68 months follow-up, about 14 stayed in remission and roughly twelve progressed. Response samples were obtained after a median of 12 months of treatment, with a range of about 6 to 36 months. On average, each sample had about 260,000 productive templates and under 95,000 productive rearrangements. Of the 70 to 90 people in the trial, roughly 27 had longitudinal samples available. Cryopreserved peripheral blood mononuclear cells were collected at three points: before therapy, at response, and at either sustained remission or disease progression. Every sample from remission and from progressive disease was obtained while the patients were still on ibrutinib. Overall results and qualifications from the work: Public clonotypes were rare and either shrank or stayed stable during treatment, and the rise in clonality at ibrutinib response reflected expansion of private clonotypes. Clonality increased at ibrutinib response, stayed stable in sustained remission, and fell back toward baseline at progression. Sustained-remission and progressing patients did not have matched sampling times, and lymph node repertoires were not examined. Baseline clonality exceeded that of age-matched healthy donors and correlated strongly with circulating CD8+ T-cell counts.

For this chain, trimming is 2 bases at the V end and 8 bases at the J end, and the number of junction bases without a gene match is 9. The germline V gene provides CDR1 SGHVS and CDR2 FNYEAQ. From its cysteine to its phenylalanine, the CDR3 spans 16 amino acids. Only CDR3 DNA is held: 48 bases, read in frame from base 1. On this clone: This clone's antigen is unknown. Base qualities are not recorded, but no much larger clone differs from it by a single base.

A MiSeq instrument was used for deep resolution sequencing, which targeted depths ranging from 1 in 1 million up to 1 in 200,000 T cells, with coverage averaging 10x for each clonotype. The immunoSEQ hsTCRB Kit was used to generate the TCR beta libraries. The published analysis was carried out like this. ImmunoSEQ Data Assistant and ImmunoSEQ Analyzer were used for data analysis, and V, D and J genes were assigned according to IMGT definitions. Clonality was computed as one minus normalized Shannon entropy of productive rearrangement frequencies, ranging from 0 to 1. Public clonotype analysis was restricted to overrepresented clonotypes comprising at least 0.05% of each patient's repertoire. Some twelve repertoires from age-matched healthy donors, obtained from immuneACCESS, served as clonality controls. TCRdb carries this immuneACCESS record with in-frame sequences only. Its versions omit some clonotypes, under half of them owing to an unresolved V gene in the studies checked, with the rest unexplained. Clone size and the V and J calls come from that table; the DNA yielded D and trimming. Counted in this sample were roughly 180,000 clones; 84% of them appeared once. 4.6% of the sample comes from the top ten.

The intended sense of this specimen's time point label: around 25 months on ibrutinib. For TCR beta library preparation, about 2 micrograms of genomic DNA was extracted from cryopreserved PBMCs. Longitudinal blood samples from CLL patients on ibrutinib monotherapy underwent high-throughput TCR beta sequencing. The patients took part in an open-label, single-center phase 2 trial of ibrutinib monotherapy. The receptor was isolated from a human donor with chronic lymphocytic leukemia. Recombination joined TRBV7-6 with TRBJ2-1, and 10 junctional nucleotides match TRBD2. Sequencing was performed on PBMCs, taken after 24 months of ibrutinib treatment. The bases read TGTGCCAGCAGCTTAAAACCGGGACTAGCGTCCGATGAGCAGTTCTTC. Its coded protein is CASSLKPGLASDEQFF. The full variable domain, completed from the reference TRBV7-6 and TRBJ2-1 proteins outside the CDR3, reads GAGVSQSPRYKVTKRGQDVALRCDPISGHVSLYWYRQALGQGPEFLTYFNYEAQQDKSGLPNDRFSAERPEGSISTLTIQRTEQRDSAMYRCASSLKPGLASDEQFFGPGTRLTVL.